This is a list of T cell receptor beta chains from one sample in a study of blood T cell repertoires in COVID-19. Method: immunoSEQ multiplex PCR; TCRdb's copy keeps in-frame clones and lacks some. The table shows 100,000 or so clones, with approximately 83% occurring only once. Sequencing was done on a sample of peripheral blood. The receptors here all came from a man between 60 and 70 years old with acute or convalescent COVID-19. Both conserved end residues are part of each CDR3. The D gene is left open where the match is weak. The size of a clone is reported for some rows only, either as once, few or many, or as a class for expanded clones.

>TRBD1|few|TRBV5-8|TRBJ1-1
TGTGCCAGCAGCTCGGGACAGGGGCGCACTGAAGCTTTCTTT
CASSSGQGRTEAFF
>-|-|TRBV9|TRBJ2-1
TGTGCCAGCAGCGATGACTTCACCTACAATGAGCAGTTCTTC
CASSDDFTYNEQFF
>-|-|TRBV25-1|TRBJ1-4
TGTGCCAGCAGTGGGAGGACAGTTCTTAATGAAAAACTGTTTTTT
CASSGRTVLNEKLFF
>TRBD1|-|TRBV7-9|TRBJ1-1
TGTGCCAGCAGCGTAGACAGGGGCACTGAAGCTTTCTTT
CASSVDRGTEAFF
>-|once|TRBV7-9|TRBJ1-1
TGTGCCAGCAGCACGACCTGGACTCCTCGGTCTGAAGCTTTCTTT
CASSTTWTPRSEAFF
>-|-|TRBV5-7|TRBJ2-7
TGTGCCAGCAGCTTGCGTGTGTACGAGCAGTACTTC
CASSLRVYEQYF
>-|-|TRBV5-4|TRBJ2-5
TGTGCCAGCAACCCGGATGGCGGGGAGACCCAGTACTTC
CASNPDGGETQYF
>-|-|TRBV15|TRBJ1-1
TGTGCCACCAGCAGAGATGGCTGGGAGCCTGAAGCTTTCTTT
CATSRDGWEPEAFF
>-|-|TRBV12-3/TRBV12-4|TRBJ2-7
TGTGCCAGCAAACGGGAAAGAAACGAGCAGTACTTC
CASKRERNEQYF
>TRBD1|-|TRBV3-1/TRBV3-2|TRBJ2-2
TGTGCCAGCAGCCCCAGGGACAGGGCAACCGGGGAGCTGTTTTTT
CASSPRDRATGELFF
>-|-|TRBV19|TRBJ1-1
TGTGCCACCTCGAGTTGGGCACAGACCGATGATCTGAAAGCTTTCTTT
CATSSWAQTDDLKAFF
>TRBD1|-|TRBV28|TRBJ2-1
TGTGCCAGCAGTTTATCCCGGGACAGGGGTTTAAACAATGAGCAGTTCTTC
CASSLSRDRGLNNEQFF
>TRBD2|-|TRBV5-1|TRBJ2-2
TGCGCCAGCAGCTTCTCTGCGGGAGGCACCGGGGAGCTGTTTTTT
CASSFSAGGTGELFF
>TRBD1|-|TRBV4-3|TRBJ1-6
TGCGCCAGCAGCCAATCCCCCGGGACAGAAAAACCTTCACCCCTCCACTTT
CASSQSPGTEKPSPLHF
>-|-|TRBV4-2|TRBJ2-7
TGTGCCAGCAGCCAATCCGCTACGGGTTCGTCCTACGAGCAGTACTTC
CASSQSATGSSYEQYF
>TRBD1|-|TRBV7-2|TRBJ2-4
TGTGCCAGCAGCCAGGGACAGGTTAACATTCAGTACTTC
CASSQGQVNIQYF
>TRBD1|few|TRBV11-2|TRBJ2-5
TGTGCCAGCAGCCAAGACAGGGTACAAGAGACCCAGTACTTC
CASSQDRVQETQYF
>TRBD2|-|TRBV19|TRBJ2-1
TGTGCCAGTAGGAAACCTGGGACTAGCGGGGGAATTGGGAATGAGCAGTTCTTC
CASRKPGTSGGIGNEQFF
>TRBD2|-|TRBV5-6|TRBJ2-3
TGTGCCAGCAGCCTCTGGGGTAGCGGGAGTGATACGCAGTATTTT
CASSLWGSGSDTQYF
>-|-|TRBV6-5|TRBJ2-7
TGTGCCACCAGGATACCGGGACTCACTACCTACGAGCAGTACTTC
CATRIPGLTTYEQYF
>TRBD1|-|TRBV3-1/TRBV3-2|TRBJ1-2
TGTGCCAGCAGCCCAACCGCCGGGACAGGCGGTTATGGCTACACCTTC
CASSPTAGTGGYGYTF
>TRBD2|-|TRBV3-1/TRBV3-2|TRBJ2-7
TGTGCCAGCAGCCAGGAGCCGGGACTAGCGGGAGTTGGGTCCTACGAGCAGTACTTC
CASSQEPGLAGVGSYEQYF
>-|-|TRBV18|TRBJ2-7
TGTGCCAGCTCACCGCCCGGAGGGGGCGGCTACGAGCAGTACTTC
CASSPPGGGGYEQYF
>-|-|TRBV6-5|TRBJ1-1
TGTGCCAGCAGTTATATGCGGAGGAACACTGAAGCTTTCTTT
CASSYMRRNTEAFF
>-|-|TRBV11-1|TRBJ1-5
TGTGCCAGCAGCTTGGACAACAATCAGCCCCAGCATTTT
CASSLDNNQPQHF
>-|few|TRBV6-4|TRBJ2-7
TGTGCCAGCAGTGACTCGGTACAGGGACACGAGCAGTACTTC
CASSDSVQGHEQYF
>TRBD2|few|TRBV10-3|TRBJ2-3
TGTGCCATTCTAGCGGGACAAGGGACAGATACGCAGTATTTT
CAILAGQGTDTQYF
>-|few|TRBV24-1|TRBJ1-3
TGTGCCACCAGTGACGAGACAGGCACCATATATTTT
CATSDETGTIYF
>-|-|TRBV18|TRBJ1-2
TGTGCCAGCTCACCACCGGGGAGGGATGGCTACACCTTC
CASSPPGRDGYTF
>-|few|TRBV7-2|TRBJ2-3
TGTGCCAGCAGCTCGGGGGACACAGATACGCAGTATTTT
CASSSGDTDTQYF
>-|-|TRBV7-7|TRBJ2-1
TGTGCCAGCAGCTTAGGGCTAGCCAATGAGCAGTTCTTC
CASSLGLANEQFF
>-|-|TRBV5-1|TRBJ2-7
TGCGCCAGCAGCCCGGACAGAATCTCCTACGAGCAGTACTTC
CASSPDRISYEQYF
>-|-|TRBV19|TRBJ2-3
TGTGCCAGTAGTAGGGTGAGGACAGATACGCAGTATTTT
CASSRVRTDTQYF
>TRBD1|-|TRBV6-5|TRBJ1-1
TGTGCCAGCAGGGGACAGGGGGCAAACACTGAAGCTTTCTTT
CASRGQGANTEAFF
>TRBD2|-|TRBV4-2|TRBJ2-5
TGTGCCAGCAGCCAAGAGCGGGGGGGCCAAGAGACCCAGTACTTC
CASSQERGGQETQYF
>TRBD1|-|TRBV24-1|TRBJ2-7
TGTGCCACCAGTGGGGGGACAGGGGGGAGCGAGCAGTACTTC
CATSGGTGGSEQYF
>TRBD2|once|TRBV19|TRBJ2-5
TGTGCCAGTAGTCCAGTAGCGGGGTCCCAAGAGACCCAGTACTTC
CASSPVAGSQETQYF
>-|-|TRBV4-3|TRBJ1-6
TGCGCCAGCAGCCAAGTCGGGGTGAATTCACCCCTCCACTTT
CASSQVGVNSPLHF
>TRBD2|-|TRBV7-3|TRBJ2-5
TGTGCCAGCAGCCTAGCGGGGGCCAAAGAGACCCAGTACTTC
CASSLAGAKETQYF
>-|-|TRBV7-9|TRBJ1-6
TGTGCCACCGGGGGTGGGGGGGCTGCCCTCCACTTT
CATGGGGAALHF
>-|-|TRBV18|TRBJ2-7
TGTGCCAGCTCACCGGATTACAGGGCCAACGAGCAGTACTTC
CASSPDYRANEQYF
>-|once|TRBV4-1|TRBJ2-7
TGCGCCAGCAGCCAAGGAACACGTGTGTCCTACGAGCAGTACTTC
CASSQGTRVSYEQYF
>-|-|TRBV30|TRBJ1-1
TGTGCCTGGAACGGGAGAGATGAAGCTTTCTTT
CAWNGRDEAFF
>TRBD1|-|TRBV6-5|TRBJ2-1
TGTGCCAGCAGAGGGGACAGGGGGAATTACAATGAGCAGTTCTTC
CASRGDRGNYNEQFF
>-|-|TRBV30|TRBJ2-7
TGTGCCTGGAGTATCGGGGTATACGAGCAGTACTTC
CAWSIGVYEQYF
>-|-|TRBV11-1|TRBJ2-3
TGTGCCAGCAGCTTAGGAGGGCGGGGCACAGATACGCAGTATTTT
CASSLGGRGTDTQYF
>TRBD1|-|TRBV6-1|TRBJ1-1
TGTGCCAGCAGTGACCCCAACAGGGGTGAAGCTTTCTTT
CASSDPNRGEAFF